This T cell receptor beta chain was identified in a study of shared clonotypes between healthy human individuals (dated by TCRdb to about 2020). Looking at the study overall: Three men and two women, aged 18 to 49 years, made up the cohort. Blood TCR repertoires of about five healthy adults were deeply sequenced to estimate repertoire size and the extent of clonotype sharing between individuals. Leukapheresis yielded between about 0.85 and 9 billion PBMCs per donor. For each donor, CD4 naive and CD4 memory were each run on three plates, CD8 naive on two plates, and CD8 memory on one plate. Libraries were prepared and TCR repertoires were sequenced by different laboratories using diverse techniques, in order to increase sequencing depth and limit assay-specific biases. Study-wide conclusions, independent of this receptor: Only blood was sampled, and tissue TCR repertoires likely differ from those in blood. Incomplete sequencing was indicated by rarefaction of sorted-subset datasets, despite the large sequencing depth. Higher generation probabilities were observed for clonotypes shared by all four sorted-subset donors than for non-shared clonotypes. Roughly 5% of naive CD4, 3.5% of naive CD8, approximately 2.2% of memory CD4, and 0.4% of memory CD8 clonotypes were shared across four donors. Naive subsets generally had larger estimated clonotype richness than memory subsets did. Pairwise subsampling indicated that sequencing depth was expected to affect the degree of clonotype sharing among donors. Because the study included a small number of donors, the genetic and exposure-history diversity represented was limited.

To note about this clone: Its antigen has not been determined. No base quality values were provided; no much bigger clone lies one nucleotide off.

Using the deep immunoSEQ assay, multiplex PCR amplified TCR CDR3 regions from genomic DNA. Genomic DNA extracted from each cell subset was distributed evenly over all wells of several immunoSEQ 96-well plates, and each plate served as one replicate. For sorted subsets, each replicate PCR was loaded with 200 ng genomic DNA, equivalent to 25,000 to 30,000 T cell genomes. Purified libraries were quantified with a Qubit 3.0 fluorometer, sized on a Bioanalyzer 2100, and re-quantified with the KAPA Library Quantification kit. A separate single-read 150-cycle Illumina NextSeq 550 flow cell was used to sequence each immunoSEQ 96-well plate. The source study handled its data this way. Because only junctional sequences without quality scores were contained in the immunoSEQ output, filtering matching that applied to full-length reads could not be performed. To assign V/J genes and CDR3, sequences were annotated using PyIR, a Python wrapper for IgBLAST v1.9, with IMGT germline references. Reads were removed for weak V/J assignments (E-value above 1e-6), missing CDR3, stop codons, out-of-frame junctions, or ambiguous translated residues. A V3J clonotype was defined by an identical inferred V gene, J gene, and CDR3 amino acid sequence. To compute the percentage overlap between repertoires, the number of shared unique clonotypes was divided by the size of the smaller repertoire. RTK rarefaction, the Chao1 estimator, and Recon v2.1 estimates of unobserved clonotypes were used to assess repertoire richness. Generation probabilities for all TCRbeta clonotypes obtained by the gDNA method from a handful of donors were computed using OLGA. The clones in this table, taken by TCRdb from immuneACCESS, are in-frame only. Not every clone is retained; where verified, under half of the shortfall comes from an unresolved V gene, and the cause of the rest is unknown. The V and J calls and clone size come from that table; D and trimming were worked out from the DNA. In all, the sample holds approximately 710,000 clones, and 90% of those were seen once. The ten largest make up 30% to 35% of the sample.

The donors were healthy, HIV-negative adults with no recently reported acute infections or vaccinations. Every donor was a Caucasian adult residing in Nashville, Tennessee, USA. CD8 memory samples consisted of magnetically selected CD45RO+ cells combined with CCR7-negative CD45RA+ effector memory (TemRA) cells. Blood was collected by leukapheresis, and PBMCs were isolated by Ficoll-Histopaque density gradient centrifugation and then cryopreserved in liquid nitrogen vapor phase. Analytical flow cytometry was used to check the purity and quantity of each magnetically sorted T cell population. Each sorted fraction had its genomic DNA isolated and then quantified by UV absorbance on a Nanodrop 2000c. The germline V gene encodes CDR1 SGHKS and CDR2 YYEKEE (reference sequence). The CDR3 runs 13 amino acids, cysteine and phenylalanine included. The DNA shown is the 39-base CDR3, in frame from base 1. V sheds 4 bases and J sheds 2 bases, leaving 10 bases between their ends.

The chain couples TRBV5-5 to TRBJ2-7; a confident D gene designation cannot be given. This TCR came from a man younger than 35 in good health. Some clones in this sample may be carry-over from other donors' samples. The sequenced material came from memory CD8+ T cells from PBMCs. In the paper's terms, the cell subset or site label means: CD45RO+ cells pooled with CCR7-negative TemRA cells. The CDR3 region reads CASSQALTYEQYF. The bases are TGTGCCAGCAGCCAAGCCCTAACCTACGAGCAGTACTTC. The full variable domain, with segments outside the CDR3 supplied by the reference TRBV5-5 and TRBJ2-7 proteins, appears as DAGVTQSPTHLIKTRGQQVTLRCSPISGHKSVSWYQQVLGQGPQFIFQYYEKEERGRGNFPDRFSARQFPNYSSELNVNALLLGDSALYLCASSQALTYEQYFGPGTRLTVT.